A single sample is the source of the 20 T cell receptor beta chains below, sequenced in a study of cytomegalovirus exposure and HLA in healthy donors. Here immunoSEQ multiplex PCR was the method, and the copy in TCRdb shows in-frame clones only, minus some. This sample has tens of thousands of clones; roughly 94% occur once, and the top ten carry 4.4%. The sequenced sample consisted of PBMCs. The receptors were gathered from a man between 18 and 29 years old in good health and CMV-seropositive.

The chain joins TRBV5-1 to TRBJ2-5; 7 bases align to TRBD1. The CDR3 runs to 15 residues. CDR1 SGHRS and CDR2 YFSETQ come from the germline V gene. V was clipped by 0 bases and J by 4 bases; unmatched bases: 6. The CDR3 DNA follows: TGCGCCAGCAGCTTGGGACAGGGTCCGATAGAGACCCAGTACTTC. As protein: CASSLGQGPIETQYF.

This rearrangement joins TRBV7-9 to TRBJ1-6; 8 nucleotides line up with TRBD1. Germline V gene data show CDR1 as SEHNR and CDR2 as FQNEAQ (reference sequence). The CDR3 length is 15 residues. V trimming: 7 bases; J trimming: 7 bases; junction bases outside the gene matches: 9. The CDR3 sequence is CASKVGTGDNSPLHF. CDR3 DNA sequence: TGTGCCAGCAAGGTGGGGACAGGTGACAATTCACCCCTCCACTTT.

A single count supports this clone. The chain recombines TRBV4-1 with TRBJ2-7; 12 bases are a match to TRBD2. The CDR3 has 15 amino acids. With 4 bases clipped from V and 5 bases from J, the junction kept 6 bases outside the gene matches. CDR1 and CDR2 from the germline V gene are MGHRA and YSYEKL. The CDR3 sequence is CASSLTSGSRNEQYF. CDR3 bases: TGCGCCAGCAGCCTGACTAGCGGGAGTCGGAACGAGCAGTACTTC.

The chain carries TRBV4-3 and TRBJ2-3, with 9 bases identical to TRBD1. V gave up 2 bases and J gave up 4 bases; unmatched junction bases: 13. CDR3 size: 18 residues. Germline loops: CDR1 LGHNA, CDR2 YSLEER. DNA for the CDR3: TGCGCCAGCAGCCAACAACCTCACAGGACAGGGGTGGCAGATACGCAGTATTTT. It translates to CASSQQPHRTGVADTQYF.

The rearrangement joins TRBV5-8 to TRBJ2-1; maybe TRBD2 (5 bases). The V end lost 1 base, the J end lost 7 bases, and 6 bases lay between the germline ends. Germline CDR1 is SGHTS and CDR2 is YDEGEE. The CDR3 runs to 12 residues. CDR3 nucleotides: TGTGCCAGCAGCTTGACGGGGAATGAGCAGTTCTTC. It translates to CASSLTGNEQFF.

The chain joins TRBV28 to TRBJ2-7; 7 bases align to TRBD1. Germline CDR1 MDHEN, CDR2 SYDVKM. The CDR3 spans 14 residues. V gave up 5 bases and J gave up 3 bases; unmatched junction bases: 7. Here the CDR3 reads CASSRQGAYYEQYF. The CDR3 nucleotides read TGTGCCAGCAGTAGACAGGGTGCCTACTACGAGCAGTACTTC.

DNA of the CDR3: TGTGCCAGCAGTTACTCGCGGTCCGCGTATCCGCAGTATTTT. Its protein product is CASSYSRSAYPQYF. The J gene is TRBJ2-3, the V gene TRBV6-5; D ambiguous. Per germline, CDR1 MNHEY and CDR2 SVGAGI. Trimming left V 0 bases short and J 10 bases short, with 14 bases between. This CDR3 contains 14 residues.

The chain couples TRBV6-4 to TRBJ1-2; the match to TRBD1 covers 9 bases. V lost 4 bases, J lost 6 bases, and 12 bases stayed unmatched. The CDR3 has 16 residues. The germline V gene has CDR1 MRHNA and CDR2 SNTAGT. In DNA, the CDR3 is TGTGCCAGCAGTGGGGACAGGGCAAGCCCTATCGATGGCTACACCTTC. Its protein product is CASSGDRASPIDGYTF.

The V call is TRBV11-2, the J call TRBJ2-1; 10 bases fit TRBD1. Germline V lookup: CDR1 SGHAT, CDR2 FQNNGV. V lost 4 bases to trimming and J lost 5 bases; unmatched junction nucleotides: 5. The CDR3 runs to 15 residues. CDR3 in amino acids: CASSSGQGINNEQFF. As DNA, the CDR3 is TGTGCCAGCAGCTCGGGACAGGGGATTAACAATGAGCAGTTCTTC.

V and J are TRBV6-6 and TRBJ1-1, with a weak D call TRBD1 (5 bases). The CDR3 spans 16 residues. Germline-derived CDR1 and CDR2 are MNHNY and SVGAGI (reference sequence). Trimming took off 5 bases at V and 0 bases at J, with 16 bases between the two ends. Here the CDR3 reads CASSTYPYRLNTEAFF. CDR3 bases: TGTGCCAGCAGTACTTATCCTTACAGGTTGAACACTGAAGCTTTCTTT.

The chain uses TRBV2 and TRBJ1-3; D unresolved. The CDR3 extends over 13 amino acids. CDR1 is SNHLY, CDR2 FYNNEI, per germline. Trimming left V 4 bases short and J 5 bases short, with 9 bases between. The CDR3 sequence: CASSVEGRNTIYF. The CDR3, as DNA: TGTGCCAGCAGTGTAGAGGGCAGAAACACCATATATTTT.

The chain couples TRBV11-1 to TRBJ2-1; 11 nucleotides match TRBD2. In germline, CDR1 is SGHAT, CDR2 FQDESV (reference sequence). Trimming cost V 9 bases and J 4 bases; bases outside gene matches: 2. There are 13 residues in the CDR3. CDR3 protein: CASLAGGYNEQFF. For the CDR3, the DNA is TGTGCCAGTCTAGCGGGAGGATACAATGAGCAGTTCTTC.

The chain couples TRBV19 to TRBJ2-4, with D possibly TRBD2 on 6 matching bases. The CDR3 extends over 16 amino acids. V lost 5 bases and J lost 9, with 23 bases in between. Germline V gene data show CDR1 as LNHDA and CDR2 as SQIVND (reference sequence). The CDR3 region has the DNA TGTGCCAGTAGTGGGATCGTGGGCGGGAAAGGGAGCATTCAGTACTTC. This gives the protein CASSGIVGGKGSIQYF.

The chain recombines TRBV11-2 with TRBJ1-1; 12 bases are shared with TRBD1. The CDR3 contains 16 residues. Looked up from germline, CDR1 is SGHAT and CDR2 is FQNNGV. With 6 bases clipped from V and 0 bases from J, the junction kept 5 bases outside the gene matches. DNA of the CDR3: TGTGCCAGCAGGCGGGACAGGGGGCTCATGAACACTGAAGCTTTCTTT. Amino acids: CASRRDRGLMNTEAFF.

The table lists this clone with a count of one. V is TRBV4-1 and J is TRBJ2-7; 9 positions match TRBD1. The CDR3 totals 15 residues. Germline V gene data show CDR1 as MGHRA and CDR2 as YSYEKL. The V and J ends lost 1 base and 3 bases, in that order; junction bases with no gene match: 4. The DNA for the CDR3 is TGCGCCAGCAGCCAAGTGGGGACAGGGATCTACGAGCAGTACTTC. This translates into CASSQVGTGIYEQYF.

Remarks on this clone: The junction does not match germline at one end; this may be a read error. DNA for the CDR3: TGCGCCAGCAGCCAAGACCAGTCGGGAGGGCGATACAGTGAGCAGTTCTTC. Amino acid sequence: CASSQDQSGGRYSEQFF. This chain links TRBV4-1 with TRBJ2-1; TRBD2 matches 8 bases. The germline gives CDR1 MGHRA, CDR2 YSYEKL. The CDR3 sequence is 17 residues long.

The chain joins TRBV6-1 to TRBJ2-5; D unclear. The CDR3 has 14 amino acids. Trimming pared 6 bases from V and 2 bases from J, leaving 13 bases between. Germline V gene lookup returns CDR1 MNHNS and CDR2 SASEGT. The CDR3: CASRMPGTQETQYF. The CDR3 DNA reads TGTGCCAGCAGAATGCCCGGTACTCAAGAGACCCAGTACTTC.

The rearrangement joins TRBV27 to TRBJ1-2; 7 nucleotides match TRBD1. The CDR3 is 13 amino acids. The ends lost 6 bases at V and 4 bases at J; junction bases unmatched: 5. Germline CDR1 reads MNHEY; CDR2 reads SMNVEV (reference sequence). This CDR3 is CASRSTGVYGYTF. CDR3 bases: TGTGCCAGCAGGTCTACAGGGGTCTATGGCTACACCTTC.

The V gene is TRBV27, the J gene TRBJ2-7, with 11 bases fitting TRBD1. Per germline, CDR1 MNHEY and CDR2 SMNVEV (reference sequence). This CDR3 has 15 amino acids. The J segment lost 3 bases and the V segment lost 5 bases, leaving 6 bases of the junction unmatched. The CDR3 DNA reads TGTGCCAGCAGTACCGGGACAGGGGGTTTCTACGAGCAGTACTTC. Translated, it gives CASSTGTGGFYEQYF.

This chain joins TRBV29-1 and TRBJ2-5, with TRBD2 as a possible D gene (6 bases). Trimming took off 8 bases at V and 4 bases at J, with 17 bases between the two ends. This CDR3 region has 13 residues. Germline CDR1 is SQVTM and CDR2 is ANQGSEA. CDR3 loop: CSISGQGGETQYF. The CDR3, as DNA: TGCAGCATTTCGGGTCAGGGAGGAGAGACCCAGTACTTC.